This T cell receptor (beta chain) was identified during a study (dated by TCRdb to about 2015). Describing the broader study: The study examined whether tumor-infiltrating Tregs in breast cancer are drawn from blood Tregs or arise in situ by conversion from other CD4+ T cell subsets.

Its CDR3 holds 14 amino acids, cysteine through phenylalanine. CDR3 DNA is the only sequence kept; it has 42 bases, read in frame from the first base. V loses 7 bases, J loses 0 bases, and the germline ends lie 11 bases apart. Based on the germline V gene, the CDR1 and CDR2 sequences are SNHLY and FYNNEI. CD4+CD45RO+CD25- cells were isolated as memory CD4+ T cells. Tregs, naive and memory CD4+ T cells from tumor, blood and ipsilateral draining lymph nodes of a handful of breast cancer patients underwent full-length TCR alpha and beta sequencing. Tumor tissue and lymph nodes obtained by ipsilateral axillary dissection were perfused with PBS, cut into small pieces and digested using collagenase I and hyaluronidase. FACS confirmed that the sorted cell populations were more than 90% pure. With regard to this clonotype: Its antigen has not been determined. No base quality values were provided; no much bigger clone lies one nucleotide off.

Amplification of full-length TCR variable regions was done by 5' RACE PCR using constant-region reverse primers, and this step was followed by semi-nested PCR with Nested Universal Primer A. The ReliaPrep RNA Cell Miniprep System was used to extract total RNA, which was then reverse transcribed into 5'RACE-ready cDNA with the SMARTer RACE 5'/3' Kit. Multiplex adaptors were used to barcode the full-length TCR alpha and beta libraries, which were then sequenced on an Illumina MiSeq. The published analysis was carried out like this. Sequencing data were pooled across the five patients for each of nine subset-tissue groups and compared by unsupervised clustering of TCR gene usage. Repertoire similarity was calculated with the Morisita-Horn index, weighting shared sequences by their contribution to each repertoire. Using fastp at Q25 and MiXCR, TCRdb reprocessed the public reads and kept productive beta chains. Entries are consolidated by CDR3 protein sequence, retaining the most common genes and DNA. In this record, the V and J calls reflect TCRdb's handling and not the investigators' own analysis. The sample profile shows roughly 42,000 distinct CDR3 sequences; around 28% of them were found once. The top ten hold about 3.8% of the sample.

The research as a whole found: The validation in the larger cohort was limited to a single TCR beta V-J rearrangement instead of whole repertoires. The TCR gene usage of tumor memory CD4+ T cells clustered together with blood and lymph node memory CD4+ cells and with lymph node naive CD4+ cells. Tumor-infiltrating Treg TCR alpha and beta sequences overlapped most with tumor naive CD4+ T cells, then with blood naive CD4+ T cells.

This clonotype was sampled from a female donor with breast cancer. Source material: tumor-infiltrating memory CD4+ T cells sorted from the breast tumor. The cell subset or site label on this specimen signifies: memory CD4+ T cells, CD4+CD45RO+CD25-. In this chain, TRBV2 is recombined with TRBJ2-3, with TRBD2 as a weak D call on 5 bases. The CDR3 here reads CASKDGVSTDTQYF. The DNA sequence is TGTGCCAGCAAGGACGGGGTTAGCACAGATACGCAGTATTTT.